What follows is one T cell receptor beta chain and its context. Repertoires were generated with immunoSEQ multiplex PCR, while TCRdb's copy carries only in-frame clones and drops some. Among about 770,000 clones, 55% to 75% were seen once, and the ten largest hold more than 1.5%. This sample was included in a study of shared clonotypes between healthy human individuals. The V gene's germline CDR1 is MDHEN and CDR2 SYDVKM. The CDR3 totals 13 residues. Trimming pared 7 bases from V and 2 bases from J, leaving 12 bases between. The source is a woman aged 30 to 39 in good health. The chain employs TRBV28 and TRBJ2-7; D gene ambiguous. The sample taken for sequencing was memory CD4+ T cells sorted from blood. Subset noted: CD45RA-negative fraction. In DNA, the CDR3 is TGTGCCAGCATGAAAAAACCTACCTACGAGCAGTACTTC. This encodes CASMKKPTYEQYF.